A selection of T cell receptor beta chains follows, all from one sample in a study of graft-versus-host responses after intestinal transplantation. This table comes from immunoSEQ multiplex PCR, and its TCRdb copy is limited to in-frame clones, with some not included. This sample carries just over 9,000 clones, 30% to 35% of them seen once, and the ten largest clones take more than 2.5%. The starting material was alloreactive CD8+ T cells from a mixed lymphocyte reaction culture, obtained before transplantation. The receptors shown here come from a human patient who was an organ donor for intestinal transplantation. CDR3s include the opening cysteine and the closing phenylalanine or tryptophan.

J gene: NA
V gene: TRBV6-1
CDR3 protein: CASSWGLGGPYEQYF

J gene: TRBJ1-1
V gene: TRBV28
CDR3 protein: CASSLSAGTEAFF

J gene: TRBJ2-1
V gene: TRBV4-1
CDR3 protein: CASSQEGGVDNEQFF

J gene: TRBJ2-7
V gene: TRBV27
CDR3 protein: CASSWASAHEQYF

J gene: TRBJ2-6
V gene: TRBV4-3
CDR3 protein: CASSSRAGANVLTF

J gene: TRBJ2-1
V gene: TRBV29-1
CDR3 protein: CSAGSSANNEQFF

J gene: TRBJ2-1
V gene: TRBV4-1
CDR3 protein: CASSHLPLAGNYNEQFF

J gene: TRBJ2-7
V gene: TRBV20-1
CDR3 protein: CSASEQYF

J gene: TRBJ2-1
V gene: TRBV20-1
CDR3 protein: CSASPGYEQFF

J gene: TRBJ2-7
V gene: TRBV19
CDR3 protein: CASSVSRDSSTYEQYF

J gene: TRBJ1-5
V gene: TRBV7-8
CDR3 protein: CASSFLGRGSNQPQHF

J gene: TRBJ2-7
V gene: TRBV18
CDR3 protein: CASSPAVEQYF

J gene: TRBJ2-5
V gene: TRBV6-5
CDR3 protein: CASSFAGGIAETQYF

J gene: TRBJ2-7
V gene: TRBV29-1
CDR3 protein: CSVRPGDYEQYF

J gene: TRBJ1-4
V gene: TRBV7-3
CDR3 protein: CASSSGVMGGARGEKLFF

J gene: TRBJ1-1
V gene: TRBV7-9
CDR3 protein: CASSFGRGTEAFF

J gene: NA
V gene: TRBV6-5
CDR3 protein: CASSYASPETYEQYF

J gene: TRBJ2-7
V gene: TRBV5-6
CDR3 protein: CASSSGQGEYEQYF

J gene: TRBJ2-3
V gene: TRBV5-1
CDR3 protein: CASSPGLRLGTDTQYF

J gene: TRBJ2-7
V gene: TRBV18
CDR3 protein: CASSPKRGGSYEQYF

J gene: TRBJ2-7
V gene: TRBV4-1
CDR3 protein: CASSQVGLSTYEQYF

J gene: TRBJ2-3
V gene: TRBV28
CDR3 protein: CASSLGVAGGWRSDTQYF

J gene: TRBJ2-7
V gene: TRBV4-1
CDR3 protein: CASSQGYSGRAFSYEQYF

J gene: TRBJ2-3
V gene: TRBV7-9
CDR3 protein: CAAGHWTRSTDTQYF

J gene: TRBJ1-2
V gene: TRBV5-5
CDR3 protein: CASSLTGRNYGYTF